Presented here are 5 T cell receptor beta chains from one specimen sequenced in a study of cytomegalovirus exposure and HLA in healthy donors (dated by TCRdb to 2017 to 2019). The library was prepared using the immunoSEQ multiplex PCR assay. The multiplex PCR relied on a mix of 60 forward primers for TCR Vbeta segments and 13 reverse primers for TCR Jbeta segments. TCRdb provides this immuneACCESS table in a form limited to in-frame rearrangements. Some clones are lacking; in checked studies, under half of them reflect an unresolved V gene, and why the rest are absent is not known. Counted in this sample were 110,000 or so clones; around 81% of them appeared once. The top ten clones comprise 2.2% of the sample. Sequences were obtained from PBMCs. The receptors were sampled from a woman between 40 and 55 years old in good health and CMV-seronegative.

This clone was recorded a few times. The rearrangement joins TRBV2 to TRBJ1-3; D remains ambiguous. V was shortened by 4 bases and J by 0 bases, with 4 bases between the two germline ends. Germline CDR1 reads SNHLY; CDR2 reads FYNNEI. This CDR3 is built from 13 residues. The CDR3 loop reads CASSVISGNTIYF. Here the CDR3 DNA reads TGTGCCAGCAGTGTTATCTCTGGAAACACCATATATTTT.

This clone was picked up one time. The chain recombines TRBV25-1 with TRBJ2-7, with 10 bases fitting TRBD2. The germline CDR1 and CDR2 sequences are MGHDK and SYGVNS. The CDR3 has 13 amino acids. V was clipped by 5 bases and J by 6 bases; unmatched bases: 4. The CDR3 region is CASSRGLASEQYF. The CDR3 bases are TGTGCCAGCAGTCGGGGACTAGCGAGCGAGCAGTACTTC.

This clone was seen just once. V usage is TRBV7-3 and J usage is TRBJ2-5; tentative D call: TRBD1 (5 bases). Germline CDR1 reads SGHTA; CDR2 reads FQGTGA. The germline V and J ends were trimmed by 5 bases and 1 base, with 8 bases remaining between them. This CDR3 is 13 amino acids long. The CDR3 sequence: CASSPGAQETQYF. CDR3 nucleotide sequence: TGTGCCAGCAGCCCTGGGGCCCAAGAGACCCAGTACTTC.

The chain uses TRBV18 and TRBJ1-5; D is uncertain. CDR3 length equals 15 residues. V dropped 3 bases and J dropped 0 bases, with 9 bases sitting between them. Germline CDR1 KGHSH, CDR2 LQKENI. In DNA form, the CDR3 reads TGTGCCAGCTCACCGGCAATGATTAGCAATCAGCCCCAGCATTTT. Protein: CASSPAMISNQPQHF. Full variable domain (missing parts from reference TRBV18 and TRBJ1-5): NAGVMQNPRHLVRRRGQEARLRCSPMKGHSHVYWYRQLPEEGLKFMVYLQKENIIDESGMPKERFSAEFPKEGPSILRIQQVVRGDSAAYFCASSPAMISNQPQHFGDGTRLSIL.

This chain links TRBV6-1 with TRBJ1-2; weak D call: TRBD1 (5 bases). V was clipped by 11 bases and J by 5 bases, with 21 bases between them. The CDR3 has 14 residues. Per the germline V gene, CDR1 is MNHNS and CDR2 is SASEGT. CDR3 region: CACSGDSQPYGYTF. For the CDR3, the DNA is TGTGCCTGTTCAGGTGACAGCCAGCCGTATGGCTACACCTTC.